This T cell receptor (beta chain) appears in the sequencing data of a study of STAT3 mutations in large granular lymphocyte leukemia. TCRdb's table, derived via immunoSEQ multiplex PCR, lists solely in-frame clones and lacks some. Counted here are some 5,900 clones, roughly 87% occurring once; the ten biggest clones make up under 20%. About this clone: No antigen is known for it.

The study, taken as a whole, reports: Suggested: STAT3 mutation was not the ancestral event for these clonal expansions. In T-cell large granular lymphocyte leukemia, about half of patients showed multiple immunodominant subclonotypes.

CDR3 length: 13 amino acids. Germline V CDR1 and CDR2: MGHDK, SYGVNS. The V gene lost 2 bases and the J gene lost 9 bases, with 13 bases spanning the gap. The sequencing input was PBMCs. The sequence was collected from a human donor with T large granular lymphocyte leukemia. Some clones in this sample may be carry-over from other donors' samples. V usage is TRBV25-1 and J usage is TRBJ1-2; possible D gene TRBD1, 6 bases. For the CDR3, the DNA is TGTGCCAGCAGTGAAAGGGGGGTTTTAAGCTACACCTTC. It yields the protein CASSERGVLSYTF.